The 8 T cell receptor beta chains presented below share a single source sample, sequenced in a study of T cells in Graves' hyperthyroidism and ophthalmopathy. The CDR3 regions of TCR beta were amplified from RNA transcripts. In the first-round RT-PCR of the TCR CDR3, the HTBI primer set was used. A single record per CDR3 protein comes from TCRdb applying MiXCR to the multiplex PCR reads. The sample includes 500,000 to 650,000 distinct CDR3 sequences, approximately 17% of them seen just once. Material: blood. These receptors all come from a woman between 18 and 29 years old with Graves' ophthalmopathy.

This clonotype has ten or more counts. This chain joins TRBV2 and TRBJ2-2; 8 bases map to TRBD1. The CDR3 spans 16 residues. After removal of 3 bases from V and 4 bases from J, the junction contained 7 bases not matched to a gene. From germline, CDR1 is SNHLY and CDR2 FYNNEI. The CDR3 here is CASSERLGTGTGELFF. CDR3 in DNA: TGTGCCAGCAGTGAGCGCCTTGGGACAGGCACCGGGGAGCTGTTTTTT.

J is TRBJ2-7 and V is TRBV19; 10 bases are shared with TRBD1. Germline V gene data show CDR1 as LNHDA and CDR2 as SQIVND (reference sequence). The trim removed 6 bases at V and 5 bases at J, leaving 7 bases unmatched. The CDR3 is 14 residues long. The CDR3 bases are TGTGCCAGTAGCGGGACAGGGGTCTCGAACGAGCAGTACTTC. Residues: CASSGTGVSNEQYF.

The rearrangement links TRBV9 to TRBJ2-3, with 7 bases lining up with TRBD2. The V gene end was trimmed by 4 bases and the J gene end by 1 base; junction bases not matched to a gene: 6. The germline V gene encodes CDR1 SGDLS and CDR2 YYNGEE. This CDR3 has 15 residues. This chain's CDR3 is CASSLSAGGTDTQYF. The DNA for the CDR3 is TGTGCCAGCAGCCTCTCGGCGGGGGGCACAGATACGCAGTATTTT.

Worth noting for this clonotype: A much larger clone differs by one base, so this may be a read error. CDR3 sequence: CASSFGTLNTETFF. The CDR3 DNA reads TGTGCCAGTAGTTTTGGGACGTTGAACACTGAAACTTTCTTT. V is TRBV19 and J is TRBJ1-1, with D possibly being TRBD1 (5 bases). The germline V gene has CDR1 LNHDA and CDR2 SQIVND (reference sequence). The CDR3 totals 14 residues.

This clonotype was recorded many times. This chain links TRBV20-1 with TRBJ2-1, with TRBD1 as a possible D gene (6 bases). The CDR3 covers 13 residues. CDR1 is DFQATT and CDR2 is SNEGSKA in the germline V gene (reference sequence). Deletions cut 6 bases from V and 5 bases from J, with 14 bases between. The CDR3 DNA reads TGCAGTGCCAGGGGTCTCTGGGACAATGAGCAGTTCTTC. Translated: CSARGLWDNEQFF.

CDR3 amino acids: CSVELWTENTEAFF. The CDR3 nucleotides read TGCAGCGTTGAATTATGGACAGAGAACACTGAAGCTTTCTTT. V usage is TRBV29-1 and J usage is TRBJ1-1; perhaps TRBD1 as D (6 bases). Germline lookup yields CDR1 SQVTM and CDR2 ANQGSEA. The CDR3 spans 14 residues. V was clipped by 2 bases and J by 1 base, with 11 bases between them.

The chain combines TRBV6-1 with TRBJ1-1; D might be TRBD1 (6 bases). V lost 5 bases, J lost 4 bases, and 17 bases lay in between. Germline lookup yields CDR1 MNHNS and CDR2 SASEGT. The CDR3 runs to 15 residues. Here the CDR3 reads CASSFGQFESTEAFF. In DNA, the CDR3 is TGTGCCAGCAGTTTCGGACAGTTTGAGTCCACTGAAGCTTTCTTT.

Many counts were recorded for this clonotype. The V gene is TRBV2, the J gene TRBJ1-1; D remains unclear. With 2 bases removed from V and 0 bases from J, the gap between germline ends came to 10 bases. The CDR3 sequence is 15 residues long. The germline V gene has CDR1 SNHLY and CDR2 FYNNEI. Written as DNA, the CDR3 is TGTGCCAGCAGTGAATCTGAGGGATTGAACACTGAAGCTTTCTTT. It codes for CASSESEGLNTEAFF.